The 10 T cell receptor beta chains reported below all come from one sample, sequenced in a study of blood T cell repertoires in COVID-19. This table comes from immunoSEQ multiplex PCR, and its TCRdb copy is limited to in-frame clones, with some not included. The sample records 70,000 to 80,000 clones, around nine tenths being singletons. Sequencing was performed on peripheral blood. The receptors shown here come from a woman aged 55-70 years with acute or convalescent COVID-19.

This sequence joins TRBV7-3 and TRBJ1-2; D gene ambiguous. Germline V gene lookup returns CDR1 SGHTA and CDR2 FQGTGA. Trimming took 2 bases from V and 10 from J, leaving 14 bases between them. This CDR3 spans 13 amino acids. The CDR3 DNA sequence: TGTGCCAGCAGCTTAGAGGGAAAAAGGGACTACACCTTC. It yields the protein CASSLEGKRDYTF. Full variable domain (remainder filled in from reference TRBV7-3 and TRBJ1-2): GAGVSQTPSNKVTEKGKYVELRCDPISGHTALYWYRQSLGQGPEFLIYFQGTGAADDSGLPNDRFFAVRPEGSVSTLKIQRTERGDSAVYLCASSLEGKRDYTFGSGTRLTVV.

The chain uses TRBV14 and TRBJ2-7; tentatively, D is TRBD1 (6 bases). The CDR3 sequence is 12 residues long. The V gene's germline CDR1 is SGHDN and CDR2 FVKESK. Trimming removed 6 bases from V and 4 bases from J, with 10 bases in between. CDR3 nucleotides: TGTGCCAGCAGGTCACAGGGTTACGAGCAGTACTTC. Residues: CASRSQGYEQYF.

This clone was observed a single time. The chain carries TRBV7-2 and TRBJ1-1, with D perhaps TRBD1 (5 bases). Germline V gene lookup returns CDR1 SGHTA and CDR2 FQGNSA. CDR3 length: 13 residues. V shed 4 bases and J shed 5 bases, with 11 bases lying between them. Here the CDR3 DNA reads TGTGCCAGCAGCTCAGGGTACACTACTGAAGCTTTCTTT. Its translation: CASSSGYTTEAFF.

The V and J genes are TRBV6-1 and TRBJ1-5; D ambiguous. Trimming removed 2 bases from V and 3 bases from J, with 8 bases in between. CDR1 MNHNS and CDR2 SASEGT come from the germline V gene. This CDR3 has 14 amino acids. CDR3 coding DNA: TGTGCCAGCAGTGAAAATACAGTCAATCAGCCCCAGCATTTT. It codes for CASSENTVNQPQHF.

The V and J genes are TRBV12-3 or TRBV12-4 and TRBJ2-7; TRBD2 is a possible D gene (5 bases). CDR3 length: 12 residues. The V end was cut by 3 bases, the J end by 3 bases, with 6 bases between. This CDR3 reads CASSLGDYEQYF. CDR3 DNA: TGTGCCAGCAGTTTGGGAGACTACGAGCAGTACTTC.

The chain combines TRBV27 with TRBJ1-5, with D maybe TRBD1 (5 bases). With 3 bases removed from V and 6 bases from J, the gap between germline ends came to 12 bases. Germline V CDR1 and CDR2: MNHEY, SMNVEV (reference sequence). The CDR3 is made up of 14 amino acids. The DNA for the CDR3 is TGTGCCAGCAGTTTCCGAAGGGGCGGTCAGCCCCAGCATTTT. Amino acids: CASSFRRGGQPQHF.

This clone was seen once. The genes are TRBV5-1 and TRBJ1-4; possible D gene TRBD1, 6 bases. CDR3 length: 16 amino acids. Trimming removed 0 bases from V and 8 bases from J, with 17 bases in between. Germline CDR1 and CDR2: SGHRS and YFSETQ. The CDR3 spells CASSLGGHLVEEKLFF. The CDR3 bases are TGCGCCAGCAGCTTGGGGGGACATCTGGTTGAGGAAAAACTGTTTTTT.

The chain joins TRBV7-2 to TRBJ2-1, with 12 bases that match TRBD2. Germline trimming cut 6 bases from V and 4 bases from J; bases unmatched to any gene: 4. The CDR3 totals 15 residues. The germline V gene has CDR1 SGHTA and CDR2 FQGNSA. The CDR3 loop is CASRLAGGPYNEQFF. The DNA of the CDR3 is TGTGCCAGCAGGCTAGCGGGGGGGCCGTACAATGAGCAGTTCTTC.

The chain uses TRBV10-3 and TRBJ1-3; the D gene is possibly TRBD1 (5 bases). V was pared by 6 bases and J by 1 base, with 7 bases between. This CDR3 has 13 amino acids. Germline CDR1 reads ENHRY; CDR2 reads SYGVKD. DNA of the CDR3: TGTGCCATCAGACCAGGGTCTGGAAACACCATATATTTT. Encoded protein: CAIRPGSGNTIYF.

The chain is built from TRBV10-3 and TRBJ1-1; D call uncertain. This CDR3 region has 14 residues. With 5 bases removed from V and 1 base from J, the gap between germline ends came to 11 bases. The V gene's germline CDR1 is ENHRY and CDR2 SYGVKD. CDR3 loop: CAISTDRGNTEAFF. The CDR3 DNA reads TGTGCCATCAGTACCGACCGGGGGAACACTGAAGCTTTCTTT.